A single sample gave rise to the 6 T cell receptor beta chains below, sequenced in a study of chemoradiotherapy in HPV16-positive cancers. Profiling relied on immunoSEQ multiplex PCR, and the TCRdb table lists in-frame clones only, not all of them. The sample has about 12,000 clones; about 81% are singletons. Collection of the sample occurred from a patient who underwent chemoradiotherapy. Receptors were obtained from a human donor with HPV-associated anogenital cancer.

The chain is built from TRBV27 and TRBJ1-4; D uncertain. Trimming took 5 bases from V and 4 from J, leaving 11 bases between them. This CDR3 spans 14 amino acids. Germline CDR1 and CDR2: MNHEY and SMNVEV (reference sequence). This CDR3 is CASSDRALNEKLFF. CDR3 coding DNA: TGTGCCAGCAGTGACCGGGCCCTTAATGAAAAACTGTTTTTT.

The table lists this clone with a few counts. The chain is built from TRBV4-3 and TRBJ2-3, with 15 bases lining up with TRBD2. V lost 0 bases to trimming and J lost 1 base; unmatched junction nucleotides: 11. Germline-derived CDR1 and CDR2 are LGHNA and YSLEER. This CDR3 is built from 21 residues. The CDR3 sequence is CASSQEPTGLAGGFGTDTQYF. The CDR3, as DNA: TGCGCCAGCAGCCAAGAACCGACGGGACTAGCGGGAGGTTTTGGCACAGATACGCAGTATTTT.

The chain joins TRBV5-5 to TRBJ1-3, with TRBD1 as a possible D gene (5 bases). Between the trimmed V and J ends, which lost 3 bases and 0 bases, there was a span of 13 bases. The CDR3 is made up of 16 amino acids. Germline CDR1 and CDR2: SGHKS and YYEKEE (reference sequence). CDR3 nucleotides: TGTGCCAGCAGCTCGCTGACAGTTTCCTCTGGAAACACCATATATTTT. This translates into CASSSLTVSSGNTIYF.

This clone was detected only once. The chain uses TRBV9 and TRBJ2-1; TRBD2 matches at 7 bases. Germline V CDR1 and CDR2: SGDLS, YYNGEE. The CDR3 contains 14 residues. J lost 4 bases, V lost 8 bases, and 9 bases had no gene match. The CDR3 nucleotides are TGTGCCAGTTCGCCCGGGACTACTTACAATGAGCAGTTCTTC. This gives the protein CASSPGTTYNEQFF.

This clone appeared once. The chain is built from TRBV2 and TRBJ2-1, with 7 positions matching TRBD2. V shed 3 bases and J 8 bases; nucleotides not matched to a gene: 4. The CDR3 has 13 residues. Germline loops: CDR1 SNHLY, CDR2 FYNNEI. This chain's CDR3 is CASSDAGVYEQFF. The CDR3 DNA sequence: TGTGCCAGCAGTGATGCGGGAGTCTATGAGCAGTTCTTC.

This clone was counted a few times. The V and J genes are TRBV25-1 and TRBJ2-5; no firm D call. The CDR3 totals 17 residues. Germline values: CDR1 MGHDK, CDR2 SYGVNS. The germline V and J ends were trimmed by 3 bases and 3 bases, with 20 bases remaining between them. CDR3 nucleotide sequence: TGTGCCAGCAGTGATTCCGGATTGTTAGGGCTAAAAGAGACCCAGTACTTC. This encodes CASSDSGLLGLKETQYF.